Included here is one T cell receptor (beta chain) sequence, with context. The sample belongs to a study of early stage breast cancer tumors. Blood replicates held 0.5 ug DNA, tumor or normal breast roughly 1.5 ug, two each. Data came from immunoSEQ multiplex PCR; TCRdb stores just in-frame clones and leaves some out. This sample has 25,000 to 30,000 clones, with roughly two thirds found just once. The J segment lost 5 bases and the V segment lost 2 bases, leaving 11 bases of the junction unmatched. CDR3 length equals 17 residues. In germline, CDR1 is SGHAT, CDR2 FQDESV (reference sequence). The sequence came from a person in their fifties with breast cancer. This chain uses TRBV11-1 with TRBJ2-1; 8 bases are shared with TRBD2. The source material was blood. CDR3 sequence (DNA): TGTGCCAGCAGCTTACCAAAAGCGGGAGTAGAGGACAATGAGCAGTTCTTC. It is translated as CASSLPKAGVEDNEQFF.